The 26 T cell receptor beta chains below come from one sample, sequenced in a study of OX40 agonist ivuxolimab in advanced cancers. The table came from immunoSEQ multiplex PCR; TCRdb's copy has only in-frame clones and leaves some out. The repertoire consists of under 20,000 clones, with 70% to 90% occurring once and the leading ten covering roughly two thirds. The sequencing used CD4+ or CD8+ T cells sorted from blood, collected in a trial of the OX40 agonist ivuxolimab. Receptors were obtained from an adult with an advanced solid tumor such as melanoma, head and neck, liver or kidney cancer.

The CDR3, as DNA: TGTGCCTGGAGCCTCGGGGTGGGGGCCAACGTCCTGACTTTC. Protein: CAWSLGVGANVLTF. J is TRBJ2-6 and V is TRBV30, with a possible D match to TRBD2 (5 bases). Germline V gene data show CDR1 as GTSNPN and CDR2 as SVGIG (reference sequence). Trimming took 3 bases from V and 4 from J, leaving 10 bases between them. This CDR3 is built from 14 residues.

CDR3 sequence: CASSDYTEAFF. CDR3 bases: TGTGCCAGCAGCGACTACACTGAAGCTTTCTTT. The rearrangement uses TRBV5-6 and TRBJ1-1; no firm D call. Trimming shortened V by 4 bases and J by 3 bases, and 4 bases separated the two germline ends. Germline CDR1 is SGHDT and CDR2 is YYEEEE. The CDR3 loop spans 11 amino acids.

V and J are TRBV6-1 and TRBJ2-7; tentatively, D is TRBD1 or TRBD2 (5 bases each). This CDR3 region has 13 residues. Trimming pared 5 bases from V and 4 bases from J, leaving 12 bases between. The V gene's germline CDR1 is MNHNS and CDR2 SASEGT. CDR3 amino acids: CASSKQEEYEQYF. The CDR3 coding sequence is TGTGCCAGCAGTAAACAGGAGGAATACGAGCAGTACTTC.

This clone was seen once. The junction departs from germline at one end; a sequencing error may be responsible. The genes are TRBV11-3 and TRBJ2-2, with D tentatively TRBD2 (5 bases). CDR1 is SGHNT and CDR2 is YENEEA in the germline V gene. The CDR3 totals 14 residues. CDR3 DNA sequence: TGTGCCAGCAGCATAGAGGGGAACACCGGGGAGCTGTTTTTT. It specifies CASSIEGNTGELFF.

V is TRBV9 and J is TRBJ1-1; 7 positions match TRBD1. The germline V gene encodes CDR1 SGDLS and CDR2 YYNGEE. The CDR3 has 13 residues. V lost 4 bases and J lost 8; bases outside the gene matches: 8. CDR3 in amino acids: CASSPGTAYEAFF. The CDR3 DNA reads as TGTGCCAGCAGCCCTGGGACAGCATACGAAGCTTTCTTT.

The V and J genes are TRBV6-6 and TRBJ2-2, with 9 bases lining up with TRBD1. In germline, CDR1 is MNHNY, CDR2 SVGAGI (reference sequence). V gave up 0 bases and J gave up 7 bases; unmatched junction bases: 6. The CDR3 runs to 16 residues. The CDR3 is CASSYSGTGTGGELFF. CDR3 nucleotide sequence: TGTGCCAGCAGTTACTCCGGGACAGGGACCGGCGGGGAGCTGTTTTTT.

J is TRBJ1-1 and V is TRBV5-1, with D possibly matching TRBD1 (6 bases). Germline V CDR1 and CDR2: SGHRS, YFSETQ. The CDR3 is made up of 15 amino acids. V lost 0 bases, J lost 5 bases, and 14 bases lay in between. CDR3 amino acids: CASSLAGQGKTEAFF. DNA of the CDR3: TGCGCCAGCAGCTTGGCAGGGCAGGGGAAAACTGAAGCTTTCTTT.

The table lists this clone with a count of one. The CDR3: CASSQDAGTGNEKLFF. The CDR3 coding sequence is TGTGCCAGCAGCCAAGATGCGGGAACAGGCAATGAAAAACTGTTTTTT. The gene calls are TRBV4-2 and TRBJ1-4; possible D gene TRBD1, 5 bases. The CDR3 spans 16 residues. The V gene's germline CDR1 is LGHNA and CDR2 YNFKEQ. V was clipped by 0 bases and J by 5 bases, with 13 bases between them.

CDR3 sequence reads: CASSYRDNTGELFF. CDR3 DNA sequence: TGTGCCAGCAGTTACCGGGACAACACCGGGGAGCTGTTTTTT. The gene calls are TRBV6-5 and TRBJ2-2, with D tentatively TRBD1 or TRBD2 (5 bases each). Between the trimmed V and J ends, which lost 2 bases and 2 bases, there was a span of 6 bases. The CDR3 extends over 14 amino acids. The V gene's germline CDR1 is MNHEY and CDR2 SVGAGI.

The chain carries TRBV5-1 and TRBJ2-7; tentatively, D is TRBD2 (5 bases). Trimming cost V 0 bases and J 2 bases, with 12 bases left between them. This CDR3 has 15 amino acids. Germline V lookup: CDR1 SGHRS, CDR2 YFSETQ. For the CDR3, the DNA is TGCGCCAGCAGCTTGGCGCTAGCTCCCACCTACGAGCAGTACTTC. Amino acid sequence: CASSLALAPTYEQYF.

This chain uses TRBV13 with TRBJ2-7, with D maybe TRBD1 (7 bases). This CDR3 has 14 residues. Deletions cut 6 bases from V and 5 bases from J, with 17 bases between. CDR1 is PRHDT and CDR2 is FYEKMQ in the germline V gene (reference sequence). CDR3 protein: CASRIQGGRDEQYF. Written as DNA, the CDR3 is TGTGCCAGCAGGATCCAGGGGGGAAGAGACGAGCAGTACTTC.

This clone was observed once. The chain employs TRBV10-2 and TRBJ2-5; D gene ambiguous. In germline, CDR1 is WSHSY, CDR2 SAAADI. Trimming removed 7 bases at V and 4 bases at J, with 7 bases between. The CDR3 sequence is 11 residues long. DNA for the CDR3: TGCGCCAGCACTGTGACAGAGACCCAGTACTTC. It specifies CASTVTETQYF.

This sequence joins TRBV19 and TRBJ2-7; TRBD2 is a possible D gene (5 bases). This CDR3 is 12 amino acids long. Germline CDR1 and CDR2: LNHDA and SQIVND (reference sequence). V was clipped by 5 bases and J by 4 bases, with 9 bases between them. The CDR3 DNA is TGTGCCAGTAGTCCCGGGGTGTACGAGCAGTACTTC. Its translation is CASSPGVYEQYF.

The chain carries TRBV29-1 and TRBJ2-7, with a possible D match to TRBD1 (5 bases). Trimming took off 4 bases at V and 4 bases at J, with 11 bases between the two ends. The CDR3 runs to 12 residues. CDR1 SQVTM and CDR2 ANQGSEA come from the germline V gene. In DNA form, the CDR3 reads TGCAGCGTTGTTGCAGGGAAATACGAGCAGTACTTC. Its translation is CSVVAGKYEQYF.

The chain employs TRBV5-1 and TRBJ2-3; TRBD2 might be the D (5 bases). The CDR3 length is 17 residues. Germline assignment: CDR1 SGHRS and CDR2 YFSETQ. V was cut by 2 bases and J by 5 bases, with 21 bases left in between. The CDR3 sequence: CASSFAGHLGTEDTQYF. CDR3 coding DNA: TGCGCCAGCAGCTTCGCGGGTCATTTGGGTACGGAAGATACGCAGTATTTT.

The rearrangement links TRBV27 to TRBJ2-7; D perhaps matches TRBD2 (6 bases). The CDR3 length is 15 residues. Germline CDR1 is MNHEY and CDR2 is SMNVEV (reference sequence). Between the trimmed V and J ends, which lost 3 bases and 0 bases, there was a span of 12 bases. The CDR3 is CASSFRLAASYEQYF. CDR3 sequence (DNA): TGTGCCAGCAGTTTTAGGTTAGCGGCCTCCTACGAGCAGTACTTC.

This chain uses TRBV27 with TRBJ2-2; 8 bases map to TRBD2. This CDR3 has 15 amino acids. The germline V gene has CDR1 MNHEY and CDR2 SMNVEV (reference sequence). Trimming cost V 2 bases and J 7 bases; bases outside gene matches: 6. The CDR3 reads CASSLLAGGFGELFF. CDR3 bases: TGTGCCAGCAGTTTACTGGCGGGAGGATTCGGGGAGCTGTTTTTT.

V gene TRBV7-9 combines with J gene TRBJ2-7; D is perhaps TRBD1 (6 bases). CDR1 and CDR2 from the germline V gene are SEHNR and FQNEAQ (reference sequence). The CDR3 covers 14 residues. V was cut by 3 bases and J by 2 bases, with 11 bases left in between. The CDR3 bases are TGTGCCAGCAGCTTGCCCCGGGACACCTACGAGCAGTACTTC. It translates to CASSLPRDTYEQYF.

This clone was seen ten or more times. This chain connects TRBV18 to TRBJ2-1; D is unresolved. The germline V and J ends were trimmed by 6 bases and 0 bases, with 15 bases remaining between them. Germline V lookup: CDR1 KGHSH, CDR2 LQKENI. The CDR3 covers 16 residues. DNA for the CDR3: TGTGCCAGCTCCCTAACGACCGGCAGCTCCTACAATGAGCAGTTCTTC. Encoded protein: CASSLTTGSSYNEQFF. The full variable domain, completed using reference TRBV18 and TRBJ2-1, is NAGVMQNPRHLVRRRGQEARLRCSPMKGHSHVYWYRQLPEEGLKFMVYLQKENIIDESGMPKERFSAEFPKEGPSILRIQQVVRGDSAAYFCASSLTTGSSYNEQFFGPGTRLTVL.

The CDR3 protein is CASSSGTNSNQPQHF. The CDR3, as DNA: TGTGCCAGCAGTTCAGGAACGAATAGCAATCAGCCCCAGCATTTT. The chain is built from TRBV6-5 and TRBJ1-5; D is ambiguous. Trimming removed 4 bases from V and 0 bases from J, with 10 bases in between. Germline-derived CDR1 and CDR2 are MNHEY and SVGAGI. The CDR3 runs 15 residues.

V gene TRBV2 combines with J gene TRBJ1-1; D unresolved. The CDR3 covers 11 residues. Germline V gives CDR1 SNHLY, CDR2 FYNNEI. Trimming cost V 8 bases and J 4 bases, with 8 bases left between them. CDR3 region: CASDTGTEAFF. CDR3 bases: TGTGCCAGCGACACGGGCACTGAAGCTTTCTTT.

The CDR3 nucleotides read TGCGCCAGCAGCTTGGTGGACAACTCCTACGAGCAGTACTTC. Translation: CASSLVDNSYEQYF. The chain has TRBV5-1 and TRBJ2-7, with a tentative D call TRBD1 (5 bases). Trimming shortened V by 0 bases and J by 0 bases, and 7 bases separated the two germline ends. There are 14 residues in the CDR3. Per the germline V gene, CDR1 is SGHRS and CDR2 is YFSETQ.

The rearrangement uses TRBV6-5 and TRBJ2-7; the D gene is possibly TRBD2 (6 bases). The CDR3 runs to 15 residues. Germline CDR1 reads MNHEY; CDR2 reads SVGAGI. V lost 6 bases, J lost 3 bases, and 18 bases lay in between. CDR3 residues: CASSLSPGAGYEQYF. The CDR3 region has the DNA TGTGCCAGCAGCCTCTCCCCAGGAGCGGGCTACGAGCAGTACTTC.

The chain couples TRBV29-1 to TRBJ2-7; the D call may be TRBD1 or TRBD2 (5 bases each). The V gene's germline CDR1 is SQVTM and CDR2 ANQGSEA. V dropped 0 bases and J dropped 3 bases, with 12 bases sitting between them. The CDR3 totals 14 residues. CDR3 amino acids: CSVEDRDVGYEQYF. Here the CDR3 DNA reads TGCAGCGTTGAAGATCGGGACGTCGGCTACGAGCAGTACTTC.

The V and J genes are TRBV19 and TRBJ2-1, with D tentatively TRBD1 or TRBD2 (6 bases each). V lost 3 bases and J 6 bases, leaving 15 bases between the germline ends. CDR1 is LNHDA, CDR2 SQIVND, per germline (reference sequence). This CDR3 region has 15 residues. In nucleotides, the CDR3 is TGTGCCAGTAGTATGGGCTCGGGGGCCCCCAATGAGCAGTTCTTC. This translates into CASSMGSGAPNEQFF.

This chain joins TRBV9 and TRBJ1-5, with TRBD1 identical over 8 bases. V lost 4 bases and J lost 6; bases outside the gene matches: 9. Germline CDR1 and CDR2: SGDLS and YYNGEE. The CDR3 length is 15 residues. In nucleotides, the CDR3 is TGTGCCAGCAGCCCATCAGGGGGCGCGGGTCAGCCCCAGCATTTT. This encodes CASSPSGGAGQPQHF.